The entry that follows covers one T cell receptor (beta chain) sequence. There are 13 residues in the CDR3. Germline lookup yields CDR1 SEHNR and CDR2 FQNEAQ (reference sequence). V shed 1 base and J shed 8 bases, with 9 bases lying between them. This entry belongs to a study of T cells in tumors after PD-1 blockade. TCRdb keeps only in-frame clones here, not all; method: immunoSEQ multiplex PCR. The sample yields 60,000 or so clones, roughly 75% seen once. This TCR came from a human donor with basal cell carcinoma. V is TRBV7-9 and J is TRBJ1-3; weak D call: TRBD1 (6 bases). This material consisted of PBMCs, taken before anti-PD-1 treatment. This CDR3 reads CASSLGQVDTIYF. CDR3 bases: TGTGCCAGCAGCTTAGGACAGGTTGACACCATATATTTT.